This paragraph reports one TCR beta chain. What it recognizes is unknown. This sample was included in a study of T-cell memory formation after mild COVID-19. Notes on the study in general: Second-wave clones reaching peak frequency on day 37 lacked confirmed SARS-CoV-2 specificity. Later expanders leaned toward CD4+, whereas clones contracting from day 15 to 85 were balanced CD4/CD8.

5'RACE, which relied on constant-segment primers, yielded TCR alpha and TCR beta cDNA libraries carrying sample barcodes and UMIs. TCRdb re-called the 5' RACE reads through MiXCR, storing one row per CDR3 protein. The data show under 400,000 distinct CDR3 sequences, more than 20% seen once. Trimming removed 6 bases at V and 0 bases at J, with 8 bases between. The CDR3 extends over 14 amino acids. This receptor was taken from an adult woman who had mild COVID-19 (a few samples of this study predate the infection). Cell type and time point are not known. The sample was PBMCs or a T cell subset sorted from them (not recorded which). The rearrangement uses TRBV12-3 or TRBV12-4 and TRBJ2-2; D is ambiguous. The CDR3 sequence is CASRSKTNTGELFF. DNA for the CDR3: TGTGCCAGCAGATCTAAGACGAACACCGGGGAGCTGTTTTTT.